This is a list of T cell receptor beta chains from one sample in a study of type 1 regulatory T cells. These receptors lack a known antigen. Each CDR3 protein gets one entry after TCRdb re-called the reads with MiXCR. The sample includes 60,000 to 80,000 distinct CDR3 sequences, 55% to 80% of them seen just once. The sequencing sample was made of cultured T cells, either the whole culture or a sorted T cell fraction (not recorded which). The receptors stem from a human donor in good health. CDR3s include the opening cysteine and the closing phenylalanine or tryptophan. Each record gives: V gene, clone size, J gene, D gene, CDR3 DNA, CDR3 protein. The D gene is left open where the match is weak. Some rows mark clone size as missing; the rest say once, few, many or name a class of expanded clone.

>TRBV9|.|TRBJ2-1|.
TGTGCCAGCAGCGTAGGGCAGGGACAATACAATGAGCAGTTCTTC
CASSVGQGQYNEQFF
>TRBV7-9|.|TRBJ2-2|.
TGTGCCAGCAGCTTACCAGTGAACACCGGGGAGCTGTTTTTT
CASSLPVNTGELFF
>TRBV24-1|.|TRBJ2-4|TRBD1
TGTGCCACCAGTGAGACAGGGGGGGGAGCCAAAAACATTCAGTACTTC
CATSETGGGAKNIQYF
>TRBV28|.|TRBJ2-1|.
TGTGCCAGCACCCACCCCGACAAGACTGAGCAGTTCTTC
CASTHPDKTEQFF
>TRBV7-2|few|TRBJ2-5|.
TGTGCCAGCAGCTTATTCGTCCTTGGCGGGACCCAAGAGACCCAGTACTTC
CASSLFVLGGTQETQYF
>TRBV6-1|.|TRBJ2-1|TRBD2
TGTGCCAGCAGTGAGGGCCCTAGCGGGAGAACCTACAATGAGCAGTTCTTC
CASSEGPSGRTYNEQFF
>TRBV25-1|.|TRBJ1-3|.
TGTGCCAGCAGTGAATCGTTGCCCGCCGGGAACACCATATATTTT
CASSESLPAGNTIYF
>TRBV7-2|.|TRBJ2-4|.
TGTGCCAGCAGCTTAGGGGCCCGGGACATTCAGTACTTC
CASSLGARDIQYF
>TRBV7-3|.|TRBJ1-1|.
TGTGCCAGCAGCTCCATTCGGGGCGTTGCTTTCTTT
CASSSIRGVAFF
>TRBV18|few|TRBJ2-7|.
TGTGCCAGCTCACCACAGGCGGGTGGCTACGAGCAGTACTTC
CASSPQAGGYEQYF
>TRBV6-1|.|TRBJ1-5|.
TGTGCCAGCAGTGAAGGTTATAGCAATCAGCCCCAGCATTTT
CASSEGYSNQPQHF
>TRBV4-1|few|TRBJ2-7|.
TGCGCCAGCAGCCCTCTCCCTCTGAGCGAGCAGTACTTC
CASSPLPLSEQYF